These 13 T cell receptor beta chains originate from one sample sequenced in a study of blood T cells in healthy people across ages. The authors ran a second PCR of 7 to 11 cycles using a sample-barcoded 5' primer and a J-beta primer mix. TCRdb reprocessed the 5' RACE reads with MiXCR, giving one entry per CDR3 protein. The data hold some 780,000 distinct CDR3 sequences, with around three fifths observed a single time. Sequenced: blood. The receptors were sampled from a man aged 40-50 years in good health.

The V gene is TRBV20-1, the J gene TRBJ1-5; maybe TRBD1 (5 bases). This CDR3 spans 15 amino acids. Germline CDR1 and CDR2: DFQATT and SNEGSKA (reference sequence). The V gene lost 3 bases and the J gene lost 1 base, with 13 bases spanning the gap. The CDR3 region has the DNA TGCAGTGCTAGCTCTTTGACAGCCAGCAATCAGCCCCAGCATTTT. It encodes CSASSLTASNQPQHF.

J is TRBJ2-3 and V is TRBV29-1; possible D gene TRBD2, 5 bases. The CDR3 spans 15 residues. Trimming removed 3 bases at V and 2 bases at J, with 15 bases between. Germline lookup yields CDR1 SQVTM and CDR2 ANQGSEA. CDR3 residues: CSVDYRGLNTDTQYF. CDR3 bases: TGCAGCGTTGATTATCGAGGACTTAACACAGATACGCAGTATTTT.

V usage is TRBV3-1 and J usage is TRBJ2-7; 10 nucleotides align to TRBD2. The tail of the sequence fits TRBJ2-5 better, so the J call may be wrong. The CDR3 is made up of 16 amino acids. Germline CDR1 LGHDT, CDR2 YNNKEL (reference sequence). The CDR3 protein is CASSQDLAGADETQYF. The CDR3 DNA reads TGTGCCAGCAGCCAAGACCTAGCGGGGGCGGATGAGACCCAGTACTTC.

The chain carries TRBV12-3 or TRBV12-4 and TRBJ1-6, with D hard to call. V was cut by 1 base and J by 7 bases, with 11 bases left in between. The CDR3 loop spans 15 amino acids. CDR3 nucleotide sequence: TGTGCCAGCAGTTTAGGGGATAGCCACAATTCACCCCTCCACTTT. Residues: CASSLGDSHNSPLHF.

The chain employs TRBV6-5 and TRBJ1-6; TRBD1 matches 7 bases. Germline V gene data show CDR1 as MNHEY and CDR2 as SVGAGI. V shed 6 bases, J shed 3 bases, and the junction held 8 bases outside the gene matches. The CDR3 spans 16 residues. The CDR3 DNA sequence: TGTGCCAGCAGAAGACAGGGAAGGCTCTATAATTCACCCCTCCACTTT. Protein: CASRRQGRLYNSPLHF.

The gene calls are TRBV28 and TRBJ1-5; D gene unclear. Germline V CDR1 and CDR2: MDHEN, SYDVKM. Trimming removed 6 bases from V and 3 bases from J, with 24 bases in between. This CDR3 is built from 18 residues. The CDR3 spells CASSLRGARARPNQPQHF. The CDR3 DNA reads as TGTGCCAGCAGCCTTCGTGGAGCGCGCGCAAGGCCCAATCAGCCCCAGCATTTT.

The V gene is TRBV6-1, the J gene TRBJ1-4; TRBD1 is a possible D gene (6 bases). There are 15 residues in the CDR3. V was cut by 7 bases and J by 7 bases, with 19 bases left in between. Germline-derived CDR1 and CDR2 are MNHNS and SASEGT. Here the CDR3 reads CASTLTSGEGEKLFF. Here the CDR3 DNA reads TGTGCCAGCACCCTAACGTCAGGGGAAGGTGAAAAACTGTTTTTT.

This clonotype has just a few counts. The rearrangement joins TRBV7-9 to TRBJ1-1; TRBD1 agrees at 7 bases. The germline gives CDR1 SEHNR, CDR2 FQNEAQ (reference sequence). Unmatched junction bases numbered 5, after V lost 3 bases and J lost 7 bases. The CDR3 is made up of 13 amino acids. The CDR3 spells CASSFSRDSEAFF. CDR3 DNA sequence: TGTGCCAGCAGCTTTAGCCGGGACAGTGAAGCTTTCTTT. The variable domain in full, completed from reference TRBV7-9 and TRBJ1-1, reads DTGVSQNPRHKITKRGQNVTFRCDPISEHNRLYWYRQTLGQGPEFLTYFQNEAQLEKSRLLSDRFSAERPKGSFSTLEIQRTEQGDSAMYLCASSFSRDSEAFFGQGTRLTVV.

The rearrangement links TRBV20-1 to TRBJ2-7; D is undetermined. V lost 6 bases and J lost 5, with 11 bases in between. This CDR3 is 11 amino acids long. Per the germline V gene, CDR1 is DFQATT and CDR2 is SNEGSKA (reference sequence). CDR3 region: CSAESRHEQYF. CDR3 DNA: TGCAGTGCAGAGTCTCGCCACGAGCAGTACTTC.

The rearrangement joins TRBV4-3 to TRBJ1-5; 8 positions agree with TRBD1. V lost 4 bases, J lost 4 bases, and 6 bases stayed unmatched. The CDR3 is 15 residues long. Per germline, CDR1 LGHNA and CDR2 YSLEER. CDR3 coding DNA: TGCGCCAGCAGCCGGTGGACAGGGCAAAATCAGCCCCAGCATTTT. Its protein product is CASSRWTGQNQPQHF.

The CDR3 DNA reads as TGTGCCAGCAGAGCAATGACCTACGAGCAGTACTTC. Protein sequence: CASRAMTYEQYF. The J gene is TRBJ2-5, the V gene TRBV28; no reliable D call. Near its end, the DNA agrees better with TRBJ2-7, so the J call may be wrong. Germline-derived CDR1 and CDR2 are MDHEN and SYDVKM. The CDR3 totals 12 residues.

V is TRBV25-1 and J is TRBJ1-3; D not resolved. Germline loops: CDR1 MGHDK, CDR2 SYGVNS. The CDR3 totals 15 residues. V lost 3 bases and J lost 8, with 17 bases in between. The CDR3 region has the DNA TGTGCCAGCAGTGACCCCACCATAAAGAAGGACACCATATATTTT. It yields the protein CASSDPTIKKDTIYF.

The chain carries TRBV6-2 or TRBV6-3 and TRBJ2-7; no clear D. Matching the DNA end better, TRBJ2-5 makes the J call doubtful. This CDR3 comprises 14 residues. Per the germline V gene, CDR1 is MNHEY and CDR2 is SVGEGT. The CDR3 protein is CASSYVSGKETQYF. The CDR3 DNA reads TGTGCCAGCAGTTACGTCTCAGGAAAAGAGACCCAGTACTTC.